The 29 T cell receptor beta chains in this list originate from one sample, sequenced in a study of T cells in Graves' hyperthyroidism and ophthalmopathy (dated by TCRdb to the late 2010s). Library prep was done by multiplex PCR. The instrument given in TCRdb is Illumina HiSeq 2000. TCR beta CDR3 regions were amplified from RNA transcripts. The first round of RT-PCR for the TCR CDR3 was performed with the HTBI primer set and the Qiagen OneStep RT-PCR kit. TCRdb reran the public reads through fastp at Q25 and MiXCR, keeping productive beta chains. All rows with the same CDR3 protein become a single entry with the most common DNA and genes. This sample comprises 300,000 to 400,000 distinct CDR3 sequences, approximately 18% of them detected only once. Together, the top ten hold approximately 49% of the sample. Sequencing used blood. These receptors all come from a woman aged 45-65 years with Graves' hyperthyroidism.

The chain carries TRBV20-1 and TRBJ1-3; D gene unclear. This CDR3 has 12 residues. V was trimmed by 5 bases and J by 2 bases, leaving 7 bases between them. The germline V gene encodes CDR1 DFQATT and CDR2 SNEGSKA (reference sequence). CDR3 sequence (DNA): TGCAGTGCTGTGGTTCCTGGAAACACCATATATTTT. It encodes CSAVVPGNTIYF.

The chain is built from TRBV7-3 and TRBJ2-1; 16 bases are shared with TRBD2. The CDR3 has 16 residues. J lost 12 bases, V lost 5 bases, and 10 bases had no gene match. The V gene's germline CDR1 is SGHTA and CDR2 FQGTGA. The CDR3 sequence: CASSTPGTSGRGAQFF. CDR3 bases: TGTGCCAGCAGCACCCCCGGGACTAGCGGGAGGGGAGCGCAGTTCTTC.

This clonotype has just a few counts. The chain links TRBV12-3 or TRBV12-4 to TRBJ2-6; D not certain. This CDR3 spans 13 amino acids. V was pared by 9 bases and J by 2 bases, with 8 bases between. CDR3 residues: CASSEAGANVLTF. CDR3 nucleotides: TGTGCCAGTAGTGAAGCTGGGGCCAACGTCCTGACTTTC.

In this sample, this clonotype turned up many times. The chain recombines TRBV6-1 with TRBJ1-1; the match to TRBD1 covers 7 bases. Germline-derived CDR1 and CDR2 are MNHNS and SASEGT. Trimming removed 6 bases from V and 3 bases from J; junction bases left unmatched: 7. The CDR3 sequence is 14 residues long. The CDR3 is CASRRTGRDTEAFF. DNA of the CDR3: TGTGCCAGCAGACGGACAGGCAGGGACACTGAAGCTTTCTTT.

This clonotype appeared a few times. The rearrangement links TRBV14 to TRBJ2-7, with 7 bases that match TRBD2. CDR3 length equals 17 residues. V lost 4 bases, J lost 5 bases, and 17 bases stayed unmatched. The germline gives CDR1 SGHDN, CDR2 FVKESK. The CDR3 nucleotides read TGTGCCAGCAGCCGTATGGACCGGGCCGGGGGGATGGACGAGCAGTACGTC. Its protein product is CASSRMDRAGGMDEQYV.

In its sample, this clonotype was seen many times. The gene calls are TRBV20-1 and TRBJ1-2; maybe TRBD1 (5 bases). This CDR3 has 15 residues. Germline CDR1 is DFQATT and CDR2 is SNEGSKA (reference sequence). The V end lost 5 bases, the J end lost 9 bases, and 25 bases lay between the germline ends. In nucleotides, the CDR3 is TGCAGTGCTGGACCCTGGGGGGGGACGGTGGACAGCTACACCTTC. Translated, it gives CSAGPWGGTVDSYTF.

This clonotype was seen many times. This rearrangement joins TRBV7-2 to TRBJ2-5, with 12 nucleotides matching TRBD2. The length of the CDR3 is 17 residues. J lost 5 bases, V lost 5 bases, and 12 bases had no gene match. CDR1 is SGHTA, CDR2 FQGNSA, per germline. CDR3 loop: CASSLPSSGRAWETQYF. CDR3 bases: TGTGCCAGCAGCCTCCCTTCTAGCGGGAGGGCCTGGGAGACCCAGTACTTC.

This clonotype came up a few times. The rearrangement uses TRBV10-1 and TRBJ1-6; the D gene is possibly TRBD1 (5 bases). The CDR3 is 17 amino acids. Germline-derived CDR1 and CDR2 are WNHNN and SYGVQD (reference sequence). The V gene lost 3 bases and the J gene lost 4 bases, with 16 bases spanning the gap. CDR3 sequence: CASSESPGTPYNSPLHF. DNA of the CDR3: TGCGCCAGCAGTGAATCCCCCGGGACGCCTTATAATTCACCCCTCCACTTT.

In this sample, this clonotype turned up many times. The chain uses TRBV6-1 and TRBJ1-6; tentatively, D is TRBD1 (5 bases). The germline V and J ends were trimmed by 4 bases and 7 bases, with 17 bases remaining between them. Germline CDR1 is MNHNS and CDR2 is SASEGT. This CDR3 contains 16 residues. DNA of the CDR3: TGTGCCAGCAGTGTGCTTAGGGGAATGGGAAATTCACCCCTCCACTTT. This codes for CASSVLRGMGNSPLHF.

The sample holds many counts of this clonotype. The chain carries TRBV18 and TRBJ2-5; D remains ambiguous. Germline V gene data show CDR1 as KGHSH and CDR2 as LQKENI. This CDR3 region has 12 residues. The V and J ends lost 8 bases and 5 bases respectively, with 12 bases between them. The CDR3 sequence: CASSPGGETQYF. The CDR3 DNA reads as TGTGCCAGCAGCCCCGGCGGCGAGACCCAGTACTTC.

V gene TRBV12-3 or TRBV12-4 combines with J gene TRBJ2-3; D gene unclear. Between the trimmed V and J ends, which lost 5 bases and 1 base, there was a span of 4 bases. The CDR3 is 12 residues long. CDR3 protein: CASSDGTDTQYF. The CDR3 DNA reads TGTGCCAGCAGTGATGGCACAGATACGCAGTATTTT.

The chain links TRBV20-1 to TRBJ2-1; 7 bases fit TRBD2. There are 19 residues in the CDR3. V lost 0 bases to trimming and J lost 0 bases; unmatched junction nucleotides: 14. CDR1 is DFQATT and CDR2 is SNEGSKA in the germline V gene (reference sequence). The CDR3 DNA follows: TGCAGTGCTAGAGAATGGGGGTCTAGCGGTCCGAGCTCCTACAATGAGCAGTTCTTC. Amino acids: CSAREWGSSGPSSYNEQFF.

This chain links TRBV2 with TRBJ2-5, with a possible D match to TRBD2 (5 bases). Germline CDR1 SNHLY, CDR2 FYNNEI. Trimming stripped 7 bases from V and 5 bases from J, with 8 bases between. The CDR3 consists of 11 residues. This CDR3 is CASTTRETQYF. The CDR3 coding sequence is TGTGCCAGCACTACTAGGGAGACCCAGTACTTC.

This rearrangement joins TRBV20-1 to TRBJ2-2; D gene uncertain. V lost 0 bases and J lost 0, with 11 bases in between. In germline, CDR1 is DFQATT, CDR2 SNEGSKA (reference sequence). The CDR3 has 16 amino acids. Here the CDR3 DNA reads TGCAGTGCTAGAGATTCCACTCACGCGAACACCGGGGAGCTGTTTTTT. It specifies CSARDSTHANTGELFF.

The rearrangement joins TRBV19 to TRBJ1-4; 8 nucleotides align to TRBD1. V lost 5 bases to trimming and J lost 7 bases; unmatched junction nucleotides: 12. Germline V gene sequence: CDR1 LNHDA, CDR2 SQIVND (reference sequence). The CDR3 loop spans 16 amino acids. The CDR3 bases are TGTGCCAGTAGTGGCCGTGACAGGGGTTTTTTTGAAAAACTGTTTTTT. Translation: CASSGRDRGFFEKLFF.

The chain has TRBV6-6 and TRBJ2-5; D perhaps matches TRBD2 (7 bases). Trimming stripped 2 bases from V and 5 bases from J, with 15 bases between. The CDR3 is made up of 15 amino acids. In germline, CDR1 is MNHNY, CDR2 SVGAGI (reference sequence). The CDR3 is CASSYAGGRGETQYF. The CDR3 region has the DNA TGTGCCAGCAGTTACGCTGGGGGGCGGGGGGAGACCCAGTACTTC.

The chain combines TRBV6-1 with TRBJ1-3, with D perhaps TRBD1 (6 bases). The CDR3 contains 16 residues. Trimming took off 0 bases at V and 2 bases at J, with 11 bases between the two ends. From germline, CDR1 is MNHNS and CDR2 SASEGT. The DNA for the CDR3 is TGTGCCAGCAGTGAAGCGCTGGGGGCAGCTGGAAACACCATATATTTT. Amino acids: CASSEALGAAGNTIYF.

This clonotype was counted at least ten times. In nucleotides, the CDR3 is TGTGCCAGCAGCGTGACCGGGACAGGGTCCACTGAAGCTTTCTTT. Its translation is CASSVTGTGSTEAFF. The chain recombines TRBV5-4 with TRBJ1-1, with 9 bases that match TRBD1. The CDR3 sequence is 15 residues long. V lost 4 bases to trimming and J lost 4 bases; unmatched junction nucleotides: 8. CDR1 and CDR2 from the germline V gene are SGHNT and YYREEE (reference sequence).

This clonotype was detected many times. V usage is TRBV28 and J usage is TRBJ1-5, with 10 bases that match TRBD1. There are 15 residues in the CDR3. Trimming took 3 bases from V and 3 from J; bases not matched to a gene: 2. CDR1 MDHEN and CDR2 SYDVKM come from the germline V gene. CDR3: CASSLDRGTNQPQHF. CDR3 bases: TGTGCCAGCAGTTTGGACAGGGGGACCAATCAGCCCCAGCATTTT.

This clonotype was seen a few times. The chain couples TRBV6-2 or TRBV6-3 to TRBJ1-2; D is possibly TRBD1 (6 bases). This CDR3 spans 15 amino acids. Germline V CDR1 and CDR2: MNHEY, SVGEGT. Trimming took off 6 bases at V and 4 bases at J, with 18 bases between the two ends. This chain's CDR3 is CASRGTRGTGYGYTF. CDR3 sequence (DNA): TGTGCCAGCAGGGGGACAAGGGGTACGGGCTATGGCTACACCTTC.

The rearrangement links TRBV12-3 or TRBV12-4 to TRBJ2-1; the D gene could be TRBD1 or TRBD2 (6 bases each). Between the trimmed V and J ends, which lost 6 bases and 7 bases, there was a span of 13 bases. The CDR3 sequence is 13 residues long. CDR3 region: CASRSGGRNEQFF. The CDR3 nucleotides are TGTGCCAGCAGATCTGGGGGGCGGAATGAGCAGTTCTTC.

In its sample, this clonotype was seen many times. This chain joins TRBV3-1 and TRBJ1-2, with D possibly matching TRBD1 (5 bases). Germline V gene data show CDR1 as LGHDT and CDR2 as YNNKEL (reference sequence). V lost 1 base, J lost 6 bases, and 9 bases lay in between. The CDR3 consists of 13 residues. CDR3 in amino acids: CASSQGQPNGYTF. The CDR3 DNA follows: TGTGCCAGCAGCCAAGGACAGCCGAATGGCTACACCTTC.

Note on this clonotype: This clone may be a read error of a much larger clone one base away. The V call is TRBV6-1, the J call TRBJ2-1; a possible D gene is TRBD2 (5 bases). CDR1 and CDR2 (germline): MNHNS, SASEGT. Trimming cost V 4 bases and J 5 bases, with 9 bases left between them. The CDR3 is made up of 13 amino acids. This CDR3 is CASSGGVNNEQFF. For the CDR3, the DNA is TGTGCCAGCAGTGGGGGAGTAAACAATGAGCAGTTCTTC.

This clonotype showed up just a few times. Here the CDR3 reads CSARGGTEYQPQHF. The CDR3 nucleotides are TGCAGTGCTAGAGGGGGGACAGAGTATCAGCCCCAGCATTTT. The chain links TRBV20-1 to TRBJ1-5; the match to TRBD1 covers 7 bases. The germline gives CDR1 DFQATT, CDR2 SNEGSKA (reference sequence). V was pared by 1 base and J by 5 bases, with 5 bases of the junction left unmatched. The CDR3 covers 14 residues.

The genes are TRBV6-1 and TRBJ2-1; 7 bases are a match to TRBD2. Germline V gene sequence: CDR1 MNHNS, CDR2 SASEGT. Germline trimming cut 5 bases from V and 2 bases from J; bases unmatched to any gene: 12. The CDR3 covers 17 residues. CDR3 nucleotide sequence: TGTGCCAGCAGTAAATCGAGGACTAGGGGCCCCTACAATGAGCAGTTCTTC. Its translation: CASSKSRTRGPYNEQFF.

This clonotype was recorded at least ten times. This chain joins TRBV28 and TRBJ2-3; perhaps TRBD1 as D (6 bases). The CDR3 sequence is 14 residues long. The V gene lost 4 bases and the J gene lost 2 bases, with 10 bases spanning the gap. CDR1 is MDHEN and CDR2 is SYDVKM in the germline V gene. The CDR3: CASSYQGITDTQYF. The CDR3 bases are TGTGCCAGCAGTTATCAGGGGATCACAGATACGCAGTATTTT. Supplemented by reference TRBV28 and TRBJ2-3, the full variable domain reads DVKVTQSSRYLVKRTGEKVFLECVQDMDHENMFWYRQDPGLGLRLIYFSYDVKMKEKGDIPEGYSVSREKKERFSLILESASTNQTSMYLCASSYQGITDTQYFGPGTRLTVL.

There are many counts of this clonotype. This chain connects TRBV12-3 or TRBV12-4 to TRBJ2-7, with a weak D call TRBD2 (5 bases). The CDR3 is 15 amino acids. V was clipped by 4 bases and J by 3 bases, with 16 bases between them. In nucleotides, the CDR3 is TGTGCCAGCAGTTCGCGGGTCACTCGGAGCTACGAGCAGTACTTC. This encodes CASSSRVTRSYEQYF.

This clonotype was counted ten times or more. CDR3 protein: CSARGTDTQYF. The DNA of the CDR3 is TGCAGTGCTAGGGGCACAGATACGCAGTATTTT. The chain is built from TRBV20-1 and TRBJ2-3, with D hard to call. The CDR3 has 11 amino acids. V lost 3 bases and J 1 base, leaving 2 bases between the germline ends. Per the germline V gene, CDR1 is DFQATT and CDR2 is SNEGSKA (reference sequence).

This clonotype was recorded a few times. The CDR3: CSAGSQGAPDYGYTF. CDR3 bases: TGCAGTGCTGGATCACAGGGGGCGCCAGACTATGGCTACACCTTC. V is TRBV20-1 and J is TRBJ1-2; 9 nucleotides line up with TRBD1. V shed 5 bases and J 3 bases; nucleotides not matched to a gene: 10. CDR3 length: 15 residues. From germline, CDR1 is DFQATT and CDR2 SNEGSKA (reference sequence).